Sequencing of this TCR beta chain was carried out in a study of T cell responses to AZD1222 COVID-19 vaccine. Whole-study results and caveats: Baseline seropositivity characterized only 5 to 7 AZD1222 recipients. Among vaccine-associated CD4 TCRs, coverage spanned spike, with dominance at 160-218 and 743-854.

Here immunoSEQ multiplex PCR was the method, and the copy in TCRdb shows in-frame clones only, minus some. The sample includes some 130,000 clones, roughly 80% of them seen just once. Details on this clone: Its target is unknown.

Looked up from germline, CDR1 is SGDLS and CDR2 is YYNGEE. This CDR3 has 15 residues. V was trimmed by 0 bases and J by 4 bases, leaving 13 bases between them. The sample was peripheral blood, taken on day 0 of AZD1222 vaccination. The chain employs TRBV9 and TRBJ1-2; D gene ambiguous. The clonotype was recovered from an adult in good health. CDR3 sequence (DNA): TGTGCCAGCAGCGTAGGGGCAGAATTCTCCTATGGCTACACCTTC. This encodes CASSVGAEFSYGYTF.